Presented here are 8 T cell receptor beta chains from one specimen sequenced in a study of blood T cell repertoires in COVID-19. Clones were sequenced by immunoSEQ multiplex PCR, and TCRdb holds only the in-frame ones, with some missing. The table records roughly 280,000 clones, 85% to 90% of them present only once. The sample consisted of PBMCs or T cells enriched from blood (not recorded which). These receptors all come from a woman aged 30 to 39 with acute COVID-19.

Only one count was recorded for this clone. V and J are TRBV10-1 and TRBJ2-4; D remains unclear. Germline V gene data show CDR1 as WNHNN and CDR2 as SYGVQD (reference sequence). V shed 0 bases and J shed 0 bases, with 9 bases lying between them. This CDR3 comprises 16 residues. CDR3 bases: TGCGCCAGCAGTGAGTCTAGACTGGCAGCCAAAAACATTCAGTACTTC. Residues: CASSESRLAAKNIQYF.

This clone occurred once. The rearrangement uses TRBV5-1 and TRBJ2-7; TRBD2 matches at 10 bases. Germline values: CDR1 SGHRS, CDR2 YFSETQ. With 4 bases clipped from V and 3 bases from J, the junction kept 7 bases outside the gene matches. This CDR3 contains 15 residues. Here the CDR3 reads CASSLSSGSSYEQYF. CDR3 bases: TGCGCCAGCAGCCTTTCTAGCGGGAGTAGCTACGAGCAGTACTTC.

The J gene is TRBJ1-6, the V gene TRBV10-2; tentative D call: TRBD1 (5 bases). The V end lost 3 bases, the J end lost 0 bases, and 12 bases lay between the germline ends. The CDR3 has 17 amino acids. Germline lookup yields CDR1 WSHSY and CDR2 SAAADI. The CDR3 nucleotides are TGCGCCAGCAGTGAACAGGTTTTGAGCTCCTATAATTCACCCCTCCACTTT. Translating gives CASSEQVLSSYNSPLHF.

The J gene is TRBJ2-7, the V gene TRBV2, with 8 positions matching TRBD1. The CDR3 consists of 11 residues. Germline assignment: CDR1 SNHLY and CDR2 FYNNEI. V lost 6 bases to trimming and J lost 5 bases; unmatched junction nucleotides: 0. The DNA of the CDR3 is TGTGCCAGCAGGACAGGGGACGAGCAGTACTTC. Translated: CASRTGDEQYF.

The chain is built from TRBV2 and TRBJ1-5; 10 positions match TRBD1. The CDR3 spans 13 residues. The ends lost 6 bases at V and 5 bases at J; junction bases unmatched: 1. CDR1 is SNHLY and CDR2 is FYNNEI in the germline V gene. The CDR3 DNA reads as TGTGCCAGCAGCGGACAGGGGGATCAGCCCCAGCATTTT. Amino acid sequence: CASSGQGDQPQHF.

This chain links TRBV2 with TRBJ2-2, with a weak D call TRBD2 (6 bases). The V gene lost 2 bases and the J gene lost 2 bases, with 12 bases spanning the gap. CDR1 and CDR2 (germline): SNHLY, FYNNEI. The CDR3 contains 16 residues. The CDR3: CASSELSGTNTGELFF. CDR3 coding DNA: TGTGCCAGCAGTGAACTGTCGGGGACTAACACCGGGGAGCTGTTTTTT.

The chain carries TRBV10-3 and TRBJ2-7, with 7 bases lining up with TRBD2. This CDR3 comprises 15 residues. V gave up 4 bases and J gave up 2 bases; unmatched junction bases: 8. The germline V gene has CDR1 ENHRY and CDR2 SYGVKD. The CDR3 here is CAISVSSGRTYEQYF. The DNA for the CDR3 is TGTGCCATCAGTGTTTCTAGCGGCCGGACCTACGAGCAGTACTTC.

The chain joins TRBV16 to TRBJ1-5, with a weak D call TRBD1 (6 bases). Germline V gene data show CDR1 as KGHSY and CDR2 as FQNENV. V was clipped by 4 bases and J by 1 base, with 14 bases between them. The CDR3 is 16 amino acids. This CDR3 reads CASSRGGALSNQPQHF. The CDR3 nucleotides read TGTGCCAGCAGCCGCGGGGGGGCCCTCAGCAATCAGCCCCAGCATTTT.